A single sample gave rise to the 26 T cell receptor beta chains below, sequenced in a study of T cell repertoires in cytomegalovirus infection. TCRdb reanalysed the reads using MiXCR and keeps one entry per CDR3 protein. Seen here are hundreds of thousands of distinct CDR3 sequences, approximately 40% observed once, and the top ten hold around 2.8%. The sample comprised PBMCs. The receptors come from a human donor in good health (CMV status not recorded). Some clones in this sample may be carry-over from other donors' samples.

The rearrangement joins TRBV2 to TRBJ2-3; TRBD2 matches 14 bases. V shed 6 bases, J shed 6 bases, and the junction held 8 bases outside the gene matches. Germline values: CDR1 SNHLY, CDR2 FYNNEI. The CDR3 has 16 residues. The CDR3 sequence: CASRGLAGGRVDTQYF. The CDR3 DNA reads TGTGCCAGCAGAGGACTAGCGGGGGGCCGGGTGGATACGCAGTATTTT.

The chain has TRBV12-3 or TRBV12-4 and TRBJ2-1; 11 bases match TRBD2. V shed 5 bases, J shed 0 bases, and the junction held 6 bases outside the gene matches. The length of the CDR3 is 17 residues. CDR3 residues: CASSKTSGTSSYNEQFF. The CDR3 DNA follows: TGTGCCAGCAGTAAGACTAGCGGGACGAGCTCCTACAATGAGCAGTTCTTC.

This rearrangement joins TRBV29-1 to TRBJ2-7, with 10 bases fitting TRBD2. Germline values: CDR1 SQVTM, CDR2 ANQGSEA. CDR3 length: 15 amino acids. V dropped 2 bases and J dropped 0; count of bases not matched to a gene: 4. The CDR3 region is CSVELLAGNSYEQYF. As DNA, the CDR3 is TGCAGCGTTGAATTACTAGCGGGGAACTCCTACGAGCAGTACTTC.

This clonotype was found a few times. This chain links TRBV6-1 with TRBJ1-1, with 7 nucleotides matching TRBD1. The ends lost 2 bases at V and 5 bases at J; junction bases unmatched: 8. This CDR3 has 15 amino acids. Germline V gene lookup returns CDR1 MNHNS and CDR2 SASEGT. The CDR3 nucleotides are TGTGCCAGCAGTGAAACCCAGGGGGTAGGGACTGAAGCTTTCTTT. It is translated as CASSETQGVGTEAFF.

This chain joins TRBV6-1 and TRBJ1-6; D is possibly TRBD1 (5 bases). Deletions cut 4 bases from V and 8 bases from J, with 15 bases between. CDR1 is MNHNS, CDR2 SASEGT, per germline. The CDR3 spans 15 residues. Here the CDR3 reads CASSAPGGSDSPLHF. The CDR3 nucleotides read TGTGCCAGCAGTGCCCCGGGGGGGAGTGATTCACCCCTCCACTTT.

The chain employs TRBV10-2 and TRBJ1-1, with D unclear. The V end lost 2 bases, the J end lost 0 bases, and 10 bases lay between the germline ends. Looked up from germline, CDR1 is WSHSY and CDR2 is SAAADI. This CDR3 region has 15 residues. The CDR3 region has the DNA TGCGCCAGCAGTGAGGGGGTGTTAATGAACACTGAAGCTTTCTTT. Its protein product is CASSEGVLMNTEAFF.

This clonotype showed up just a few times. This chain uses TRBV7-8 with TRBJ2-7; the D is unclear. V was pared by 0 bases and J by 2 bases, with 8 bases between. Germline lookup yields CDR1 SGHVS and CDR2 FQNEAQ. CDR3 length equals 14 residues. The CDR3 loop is CASSLAREAYEQYF. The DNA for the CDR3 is TGTGCCAGCAGCTTAGCTAGGGAAGCCTACGAGCAGTACTTC. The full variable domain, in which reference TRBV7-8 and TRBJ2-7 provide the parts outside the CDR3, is GAGVSQSPRYKVAKRGQDVALRCDPISGHVSLFWYQQALGQGPEFLTYFQNEAQLDKSGLPSDRFFAERPEGSVSTLKIQRTQQEDSAVYLCASSLAREAYEQYFGPGTRLTVT.

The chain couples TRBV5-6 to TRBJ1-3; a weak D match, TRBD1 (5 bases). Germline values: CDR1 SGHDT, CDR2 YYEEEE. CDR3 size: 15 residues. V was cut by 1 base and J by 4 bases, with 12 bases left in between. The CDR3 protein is CASSLIMTDGNTIYF. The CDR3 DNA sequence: TGTGCCAGCAGCTTGATTATGACAGACGGAAACACCATATATTTT.

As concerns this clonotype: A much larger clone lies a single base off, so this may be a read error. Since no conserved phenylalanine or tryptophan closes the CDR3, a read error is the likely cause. CDR3 bases: TGTGCCAGCAGCCCCGGCCCGGGTGATACGCAGTATTTG. Translating gives CASSPGPGDTQYL. This chain joins TRBV7-2 and TRBJ2-3, with D unclear. Germline V lookup: CDR1 SGHTA, CDR2 FQGNSA. CDR3 length: 13 residues. Trimming took off 5 bases at V and 6 bases at J, with 12 bases between the two ends.

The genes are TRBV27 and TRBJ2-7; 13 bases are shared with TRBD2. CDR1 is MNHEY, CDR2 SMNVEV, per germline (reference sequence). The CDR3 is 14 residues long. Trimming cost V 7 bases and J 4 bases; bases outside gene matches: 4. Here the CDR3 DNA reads TGTGCCAGCATGTTGACTAGCGGGAGGTACGAGCAGTACTTC. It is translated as CASMLTSGRYEQYF.

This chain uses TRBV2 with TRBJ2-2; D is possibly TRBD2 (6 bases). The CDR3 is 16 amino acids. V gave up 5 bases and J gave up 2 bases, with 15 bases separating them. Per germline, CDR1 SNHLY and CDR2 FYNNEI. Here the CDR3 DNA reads TGTGCCAGCAGTCTAATGGGGGGACCTAACACCGGGGAGCTGTTTTTT. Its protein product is CASSLMGGPNTGELFF.

The CDR3: CASSLESGRSSDTQYF. Written as DNA, the CDR3 is TGTGCCAGCAGCTTGGAAAGCGGGAGGAGCTCAGATACGCAGTATTTT. The genes are TRBV5-4 and TRBJ2-3; 9 nucleotides line up with TRBD2. From germline, CDR1 is SGHNT and CDR2 YYREEE (reference sequence). This CDR3 has 16 amino acids. V lost 0 bases to trimming and J lost 4 bases; unmatched junction nucleotides: 6.

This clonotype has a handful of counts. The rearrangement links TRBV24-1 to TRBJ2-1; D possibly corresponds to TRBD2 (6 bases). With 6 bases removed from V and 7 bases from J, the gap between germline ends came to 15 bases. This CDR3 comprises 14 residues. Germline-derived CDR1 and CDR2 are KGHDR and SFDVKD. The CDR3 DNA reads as TGTGCCACCAGTCGACCGGGAGCTATAAATGAGCAGTTCTTC. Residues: CATSRPGAINEQFF.

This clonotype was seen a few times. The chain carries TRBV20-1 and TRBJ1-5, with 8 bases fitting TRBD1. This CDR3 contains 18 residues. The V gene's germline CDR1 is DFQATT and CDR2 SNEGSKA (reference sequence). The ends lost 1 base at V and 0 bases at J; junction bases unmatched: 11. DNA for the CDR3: TGCAGTGCTAGAGCTCTGGGACAGGATACCTATAGCAATCAGCCCCAGCATTTT. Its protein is CSARALGQDTYSNQPQHF.

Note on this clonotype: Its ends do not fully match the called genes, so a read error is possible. CDR3 protein: CASKPLQGTEHVF. As DNA, the CDR3 is TGTGCCAGCAAACCGTTACAGGGCACCGAACATGTCTTT. This chain connects TRBV6-6 to TRBJ1-1; D perhaps matches TRBD1 (6 bases). The CDR3 has 13 residues. From germline, CDR1 is MNHNY and CDR2 SVGAGI (reference sequence).

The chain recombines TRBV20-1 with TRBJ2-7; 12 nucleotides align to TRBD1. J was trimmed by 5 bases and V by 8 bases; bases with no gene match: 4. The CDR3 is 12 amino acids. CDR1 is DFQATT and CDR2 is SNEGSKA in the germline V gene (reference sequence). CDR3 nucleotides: TGCAGTACCGGGACAGGGGGCCACGAGCAGTACTTC. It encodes CSTGTGGHEQYF.

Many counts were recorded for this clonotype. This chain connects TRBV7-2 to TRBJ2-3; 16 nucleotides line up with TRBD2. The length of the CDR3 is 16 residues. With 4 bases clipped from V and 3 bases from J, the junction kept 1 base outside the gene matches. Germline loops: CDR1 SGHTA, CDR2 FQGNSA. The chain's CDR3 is CASSSGLAGGTDTQYF. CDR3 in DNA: TGTGCCAGCAGCTCGGGACTAGCGGGAGGGACAGATACGCAGTATTTT. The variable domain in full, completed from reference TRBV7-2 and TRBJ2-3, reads GAGVSQSPSNKVTEKGKDVELRCDPISGHTALYWYRQSLGQGLEFLIYFQGNSAPDKSGLPSDRFSAERTGGSVSTLTIQRTQQEDSAVYLCASSSGLAGGTDTQYFGPGTRLTVL.

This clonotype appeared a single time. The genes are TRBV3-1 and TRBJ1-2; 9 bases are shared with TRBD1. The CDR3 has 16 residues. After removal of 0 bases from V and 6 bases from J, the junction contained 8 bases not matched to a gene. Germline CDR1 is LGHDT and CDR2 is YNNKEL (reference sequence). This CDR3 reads CASSQEAARTGDGYTF. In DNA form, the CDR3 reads TGTGCCAGCAGCCAAGAAGCCGCACGGACAGGGGATGGCTACACCTTC.

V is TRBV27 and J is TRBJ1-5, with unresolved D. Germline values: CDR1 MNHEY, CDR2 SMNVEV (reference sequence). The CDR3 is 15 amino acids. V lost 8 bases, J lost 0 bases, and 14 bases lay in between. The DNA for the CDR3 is TGTGCCAGCTCTGTAACCCGATATAGCAATCAGCCCCAGCATTTT. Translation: CASSVTRYSNQPQHF.

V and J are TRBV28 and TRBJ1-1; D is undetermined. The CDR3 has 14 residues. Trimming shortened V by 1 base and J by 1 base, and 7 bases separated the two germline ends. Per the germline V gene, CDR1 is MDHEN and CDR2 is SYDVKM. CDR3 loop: CASSLFARNTEAFF. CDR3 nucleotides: TGTGCCAGCAGTTTATTCGCCAGGAACACTGAAGCTTTCTTT.

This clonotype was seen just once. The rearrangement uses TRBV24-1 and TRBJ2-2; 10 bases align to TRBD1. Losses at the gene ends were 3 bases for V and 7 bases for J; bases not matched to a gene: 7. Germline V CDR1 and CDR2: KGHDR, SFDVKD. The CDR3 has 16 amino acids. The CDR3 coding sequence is TGTGCCACCAGTGATCAGACAGGGGGCGCGATCGGGGAGCTGTTTTTT. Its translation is CATSDQTGGAIGELFF.

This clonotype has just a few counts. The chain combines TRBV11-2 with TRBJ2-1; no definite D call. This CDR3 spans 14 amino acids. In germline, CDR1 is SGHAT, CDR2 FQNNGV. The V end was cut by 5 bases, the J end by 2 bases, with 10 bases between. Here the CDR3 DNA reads TGTGCCAGCAGCCCCTGGGGAACCTACAATGAGCAGTTCTTC. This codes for CASSPWGTYNEQFF.

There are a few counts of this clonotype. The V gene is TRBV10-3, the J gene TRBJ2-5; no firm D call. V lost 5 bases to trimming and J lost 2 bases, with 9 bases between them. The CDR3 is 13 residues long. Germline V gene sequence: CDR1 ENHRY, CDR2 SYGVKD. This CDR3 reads CAISYARQETQYF. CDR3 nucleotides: TGTGCCATCAGTTATGCCCGTCAAGAGACCCAGTACTTC.

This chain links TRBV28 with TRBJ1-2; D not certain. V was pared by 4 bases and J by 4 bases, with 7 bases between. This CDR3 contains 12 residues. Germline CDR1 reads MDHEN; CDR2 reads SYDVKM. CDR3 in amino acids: CASSWASYGYTF. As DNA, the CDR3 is TGTGCCAGCAGTTGGGCCAGCTATGGCTACACCTTC.

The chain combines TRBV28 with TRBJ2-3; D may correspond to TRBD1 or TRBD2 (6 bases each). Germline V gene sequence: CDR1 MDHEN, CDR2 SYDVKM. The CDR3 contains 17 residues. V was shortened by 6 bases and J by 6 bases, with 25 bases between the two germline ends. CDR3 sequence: CASRPRGASRIRDTQYF. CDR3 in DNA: TGTGCCAGCAGGCCAAGGGGGGCCTCCCGGATCAGGGATACGCAGTATTTT.

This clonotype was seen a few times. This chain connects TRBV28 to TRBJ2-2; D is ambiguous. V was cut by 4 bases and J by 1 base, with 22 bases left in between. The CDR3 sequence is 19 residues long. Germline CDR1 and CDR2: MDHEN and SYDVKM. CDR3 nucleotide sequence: TGTGCCAGCAGTTGGAACACCCCTGGCGGCGAAGGGAACACCGGGGAGCTGTTTTTT. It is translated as CASSWNTPGGEGNTGELFF.